This T cell receptor beta chain was sequenced for a study of human T cells and chemical hapten exposure. On the study more broadly: Donors were sensitized with 2% DPC on the upper inner arm.

Under the authors' procedure: Counting gave a median of around 89,000 TCRs per sample, with values ranging from roughly 23,224 to 700,000. TCRdb processed the RACE reads anew with MiXCR; each CDR3 protein has one entry. These V and J calls rely on TCRdb rather than the paper's analysis. The sample consists of around 380,000 distinct CDR3 sequences, about 5.4% of them appearing once. Time point specified: pre-sensitization, week 0. Indicated treatment: therapeutic diphenylcyclopropenone sensitization with weekly scalp DPC. Sample donors consisted of patients with alopecia, aged 18 to 70 years, who were suitable for DPC. Someone pulled total RNA out of unfractionated whole blood. This specimen consisted of whole blood, obtained in connection with sensitization to the hapten diphenylcyclopropenone (DPC). The clonotype originates from a woman between 18 and 30 years old with alopecia areata. Some clones in this sample may be carry-over from other donors' samples.

CDR3 bases: TGTGCCAGCAGTTACTCGGCTGGCCCTTACGAGCAGTACTTC. This translates into CASSYSAGPYEQYF. This chain links TRBV6-5 with TRBJ2-7; D call uncertain. The CDR3 is made up of 14 amino acids. Germline V gives CDR1 MNHEY, CDR2 SVGAGI. V was clipped by 0 bases and J by 4 bases, with 10 bases between them.